These 19 T cell receptor beta chains originate from one sample sequenced in a study of CD8+ T cells in alopecia areata. The treatment was: oral pan-JAK inhibitor, 5-10 mg twice daily. Extracted RNA was reverse transcribed, and the resulting cDNA served as sequencing template. TCRdb keeps only in-frame clones here, not all; method: immunoSEQ multiplex PCR. This table holds 70,000 or so clones, over 25% found once. The material sequenced was CD8+ T cells sorted from blood, taken at week 4, from a patient treated with tofacitinib. The receptors here all came from a human donor with alopecia areata.

The rearrangement joins TRBV29-1 to TRBJ2-7; TRBD1 matches 9 bases. The CDR3 runs 13 residues. Germline-derived CDR1 and CDR2 are SQVTM and ANQGSEA. After removal of 6 bases from V and 4 bases from J, the junction contained 7 bases not matched to a gene. CDR3 amino acids: CSVMRQGEYEQYF. Written as DNA, the CDR3 is TGCAGCGTGATGCGACAGGGGGAATACGAGCAGTACTTC.

The rearrangement links TRBV4-1 to TRBJ2-1, with unresolved D. CDR1 MGHRA and CDR2 YSYEKL come from the germline V gene. CDR3 length: 13 amino acids. V shed 1 base and J shed 4 bases, with 5 bases lying between them. The CDR3: CASSQVLYNEQFF. The CDR3 coding sequence is TGCGCCAGCAGCCAAGTCCTATACAATGAGCAGTTCTTC.

This clone has only a few counts. This chain uses TRBV29-1 with TRBJ2-7, with D perhaps given as TRBD1 or TRBD2 (5 bases each). The CDR3 is made up of 12 amino acids. V was shortened by 6 bases and J by 2 bases, with 11 bases between the two germline ends. From germline, CDR1 is SQVTM and CDR2 ANQGSEA. In DNA form, the CDR3 reads TGCAGCGTCGGGACGTTTGCCTACGAGCAGTACTTC. Encoded protein: CSVGTFAYEQYF.

The V and J genes are TRBV29-1 and TRBJ2-2; TRBD2 might be the D (5 bases). V gave up 2 bases and J gave up 6 bases, with 7 bases separating them. The CDR3 extends over 12 amino acids. Germline CDR1 is SQVTM and CDR2 is ANQGSEA. The CDR3 DNA follows: TGCAGCGTTGAAAGAGCGGCCGGGGAGCTGTTTTTT. This sequence encodes CSVERAAGELFF.

This clone showed up just a few times. The chain uses TRBV2 and TRBJ2-1, with 10 positions matching TRBD2. Germline V gives CDR1 SNHLY, CDR2 FYNNEI. V shed 7 bases, J shed 10 bases, and the junction held 10 bases outside the gene matches. This CDR3 spans 14 amino acids. In DNA form, the CDR3 reads TGTGCCAGCACAAAGCGGGAGGGCCCTCGGGAGCAGTTCTTC. Protein sequence: CASTKREGPREQFF.

The chain combines TRBV28 with TRBJ2-7; tentatively, D is TRBD2 (6 bases). The V gene's germline CDR1 is MDHEN and CDR2 SYDVKM. V lost 10 bases and J lost 6, with 22 bases in between. The CDR3 totals 14 residues. As DNA, the CDR3 is TGTGCCACATTCCTGGGGGGAGACCTCGGCGAGCAGTACTTC. It encodes CATFLGGDLGEQYF.

CDR3 protein: CSVLAPSSYEQYF. CDR3 nucleotides: TGCAGCGTCCTAGCTCCCAGCTCCTACGAGCAGTACTTC. V usage is TRBV29-1 and J usage is TRBJ2-7; perhaps TRBD2 as D (5 bases). Per germline, CDR1 SQVTM and CDR2 ANQGSEA. This CDR3 is built from 13 residues. With 6 bases removed from V and 0 bases from J, the gap between germline ends came to 12 bases.

The rearrangement joins TRBV29-1 to TRBJ2-1; D ambiguous. Germline CDR1 SQVTM, CDR2 ANQGSEA. The CDR3 is made up of 15 amino acids. The V end was cut by 2 bases, the J end by 1 base, with 12 bases between. The CDR3: CSVELRATSYNEQFF. In DNA form, the CDR3 reads TGCAGCGTTGAATTAAGGGCCACTTCCTACAATGAGCAGTTCTTC.

The chain's CDR3 is CASCVRRVSQYF. The CDR3 DNA is TGTGCCAGCTGCGTCCGAAGGGTTTCCCAGTACTTC. This chain links TRBV6-5 with TRBJ2-5; no firm D call. Germline V gene lookup returns CDR1 MNHEY and CDR2 SVGAGI. The CDR3 totals 12 residues. V was trimmed by 8 bases and J by 9 bases, leaving 16 bases between them.

This clone was seen only a few times. The chain has TRBV27 and TRBJ2-3, with 9 bases fitting TRBD1. There are 16 residues in the CDR3. Losses at the gene ends were 5 bases for V and 5 bases for J; bases not matched to a gene: 11. Germline lookup yields CDR1 MNHEY and CDR2 SMNVEV (reference sequence). CDR3: CASSPSGQGRGDTQYF. The CDR3 DNA follows: TGTGCCAGCAGTCCAAGTGGACAGGGGAGAGGAGATACGCAGTATTTT.

This rearrangement joins TRBV15 to TRBJ2-3, with D perhaps matching TRBD1 (6 bases). V lost 3 bases, J lost 4 bases, and 17 bases lay in between. CDR1 is LNHNV, CDR2 YYDKDF, per germline (reference sequence). The CDR3 is made up of 16 amino acids. The CDR3 reads CATSSLRGGRSDTQYF. DNA of the CDR3: TGTGCCACCAGCAGTCTCAGGGGTGGTAGGTCAGATACGCAGTATTTT.

This clone turned up a few times. The CDR3 sequence is CATRGAGVSDTQYF. The CDR3 nucleotides are TGTGCCACCAGAGGGGCGGGAGTCTCAGATACGCAGTATTTT. This chain joins TRBV15 and TRBJ2-3, with 7 bases aligning to TRBD2. The ends lost 6 bases at V and 4 bases at J; junction bases unmatched: 7. The CDR3 is 14 amino acids. CDR1 and CDR2 from the germline V gene are LNHNV and YYDKDF (reference sequence).

CDR3 sequence: CASSYPGLAGNEQFF. The CDR3 DNA reads TGTGCCAGCAGCTACCCGGGACTAGCGGGGAATGAGCAGTTCTTC. The chain has TRBV13 and TRBJ2-1, with 13 bases matching TRBD2. The CDR3 has 15 amino acids. Losses at the gene ends were 4 bases for V and 7 bases for J; bases not matched to a gene: 4. CDR1 is PRHDT and CDR2 is FYEKMQ in the germline V gene (reference sequence).

This clone was counted between two and nine times. This chain uses TRBV29-1 with TRBJ2-2; TRBD2 agrees at 8 bases. V lost 4 bases and J lost 4; bases outside the gene matches: 8. The CDR3 has 15 amino acids. CDR1 is SQVTM, CDR2 ANQGSEA, per germline. The CDR3 here is CSVGSSGRFTGELFF. The DNA for the CDR3 is TGCAGCGTTGGTTCTAGCGGGCGTTTCACCGGGGAGCTGTTTTTT.

The chain carries TRBV29-1 and TRBJ2-1; D gene ambiguous. V lost 5 bases and J 1 base, leaving 6 bases between the germline ends. Germline CDR1 is SQVTM and CDR2 is ANQGSEA. The CDR3 length is 12 residues. The CDR3 region is CSVMFSYNEQFF. CDR3 coding DNA: TGCAGCGTTATGTTTTCCTACAATGAGCAGTTCTTC.

This clone was counted ten times or more. The genes are TRBV11-1 and TRBJ2-1; 11 bases match TRBD2. Germline V lookup: CDR1 SGHAT, CDR2 FQDESV (reference sequence). After removal of 5 bases from V and 9 bases from J, the junction contained 15 bases not matched to a gene. There are 17 residues in the CDR3. CDR3 nucleotide sequence: TGTGCCAGCAGCCGCTTTAGCGGGAGGGCCTTTTCTAGTGAGCAGTTCTTC. Protein: CASSRFSGRAFSSEQFF.

This sequence joins TRBV15 and TRBJ1-5, with D possibly matching TRBD1 (5 bases). The germline V gene has CDR1 LNHNV and CDR2 YYDKDF (reference sequence). This CDR3 is 14 amino acids long. Trimming took 0 bases from V and 9 from J, leaving 12 bases between them. The CDR3 DNA follows: TGTGCCACCAGCAGAGATACAGGTGTAAGGCCCCAGCATTTT. Amino acids: CATSRDTGVRPQHF.

The count of this clone is one. The gene calls are TRBV21-1 and TRBJ2-5; the table names TRBD2, a call not compared with the DNA. TRBV21-1 is a known pseudogene. The CDR3 sequence is 18 residues long. CDR3 DNA sequence: TGTGCCAGCAGCAAAACCGGCCGACCGGGACTAGCGGAAGAGACCCAGTACTTC. Protein product: CASSKTGRPGLAEETQYF.

V usage is TRBV9 and J usage is TRBJ2-5; 9 bases line up with TRBD1. Germline CDR1 is SGDLS and CDR2 is YYNGEE. The CDR3 loop spans 14 amino acids. Unmatched junction bases numbered 5, after V lost 3 bases and J lost 5 bases. Here the CDR3 reads CASSGGQGHETQYF. The CDR3, as DNA: TGTGCCAGCAGCGGAGGACAGGGGCACGAGACCCAGTACTTC.